This T cell receptor beta chain came from a study of T cell responses to AZD1222 COVID-19 vaccine. J gave up 1 base and V 7 bases, and 2 bases lay outside the gene matches. The CDR3 is made up of 13 amino acids. Per the germline V gene, CDR1 is SGDLS and CDR2 is YYNGEE. Study-wide results and limits: Only after the peak T cell response were repertoires sampled. The sample set comprised mostly white British donors with more females, and clonal diversity was possibly underestimated. Spike-specific TCRs gained breadth and depth after people received two AZD1222 doses.

The protocol was immunoSEQ multiplex PCR, while the TCRdb copy is restricted to in-frame clones and leaves out a portion. The data show 150,000 to 160,000 clones, roughly nine tenths seen once. As for this clone: Antigen unknown.

The input for sequencing was peripheral blood, taken on day 0 of AZD1222 vaccination. The chain uses TRBV9 and TRBJ1-1, with 9 bases matching TRBD1. This TCR was sampled from an adult in good health. The CDR3 is CASGQGTNTEAFF. The DNA of the CDR3 is TGTGCCAGCGGACAGGGGACGAACACTGAAGCTTTCTTT. Looking up the rest from reference TRBV9 and TRBJ1-1 gives the full variable domain: DSGVTQTPKHLITATGQRVTLRCSPRSGDLSVYWYQQSLDQGLQFLIQYYNGEERAKGNILERFSAQQFPDLHSELNLSSLELGDSALYFCASGQGTNTEAFFGQGTRLTVV.